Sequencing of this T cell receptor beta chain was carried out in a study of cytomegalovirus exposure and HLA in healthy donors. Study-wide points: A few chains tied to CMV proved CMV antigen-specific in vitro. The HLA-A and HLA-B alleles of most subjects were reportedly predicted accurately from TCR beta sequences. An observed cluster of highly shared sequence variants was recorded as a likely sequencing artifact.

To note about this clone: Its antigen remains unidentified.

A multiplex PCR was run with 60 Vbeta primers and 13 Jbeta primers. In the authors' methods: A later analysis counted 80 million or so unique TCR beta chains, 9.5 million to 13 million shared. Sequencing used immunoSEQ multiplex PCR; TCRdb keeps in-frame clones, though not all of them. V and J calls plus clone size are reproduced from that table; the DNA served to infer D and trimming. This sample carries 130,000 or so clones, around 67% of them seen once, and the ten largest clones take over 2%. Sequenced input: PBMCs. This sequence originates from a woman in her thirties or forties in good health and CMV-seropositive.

The CDR3 DNA is TGTGCCAGCAGCACAGCGGGACTAGCGGGAGGGAGTTTGGGAAATGAGCAGTTCTTC. Translating gives CASSTAGLAGGSLGNEQFF. The chain carries TRBV13 and TRBJ2-1; 16 positions agree with TRBD2. Trimming cost V 5 bases and J 7 bases; bases outside gene matches: 14. The length of the CDR3 is 19 residues. Per germline, CDR1 PRHDT and CDR2 FYEKMQ (reference sequence).